This T cell receptor (beta chain) was captured in a study of T cell responses to AZD1222 COVID-19 vaccine. The study, taken as a whole, reports: Donors were mostly white British, more females; clonal diversity possibly underestimated.

The CDR3 consists of 14 residues. Germline CDR1 SGHTA, CDR2 FQGNSA. V dropped 5 bases and J dropped 1 base, with 11 bases sitting between them. Worth noting for this clone: Its antigen remains unknown.

Produced via immunoSEQ multiplex PCR; TCRdb's table is partial and in-frame only. The sample carries about 200,000 clones, 85% to 95% recorded once. The V gene is TRBV7-2, the J gene TRBJ1-1; no clear D. The starting material was peripheral blood, obtained 28 days after the second AZD1222 dose. This clonotype was obtained from an adult who received the AZD1222 COVID-19 vaccine. The chain's CDR3 is CASSQPPGNTEAFF. CDR3 nucleotides: TGTGCCAGCAGCCAACCCCCAGGGAACACTGAAGCTTTCTTT. The full variable domain, rest sourced from reference TRBV7-2 and TRBJ1-1, is GAGVSQSPSNKVTEKGKDVELRCDPISGHTALYWYRQSLGQGLEFLIYFQGNSAPDKSGLPSDRFSAERTGGSVSTLTIQRTQQEDSAVYLCASSQPPGNTEAFFGQGTRLTVV.